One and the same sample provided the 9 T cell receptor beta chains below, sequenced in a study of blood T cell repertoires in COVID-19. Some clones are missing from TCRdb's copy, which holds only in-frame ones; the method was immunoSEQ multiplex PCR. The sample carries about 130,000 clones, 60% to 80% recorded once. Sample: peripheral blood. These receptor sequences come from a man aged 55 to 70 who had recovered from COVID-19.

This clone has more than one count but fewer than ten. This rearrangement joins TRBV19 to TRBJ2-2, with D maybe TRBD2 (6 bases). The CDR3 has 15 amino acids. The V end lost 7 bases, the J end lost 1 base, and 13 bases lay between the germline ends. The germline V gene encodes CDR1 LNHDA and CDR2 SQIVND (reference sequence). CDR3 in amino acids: CASTLAAGNTGELFF. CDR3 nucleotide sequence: TGTGCCAGTACCCTAGCAGCGGGGAACACCGGGGAGCTGTTTTTT.

In nucleotides, the CDR3 is TGTGCCAGCAGTGAAGGGACAGGGAGGGAGCAGTACTTC. It yields the protein CASSEGTGREQYF. The J gene is TRBJ2-7, the V gene TRBV2; 8 nucleotides align to TRBD1. The CDR3 length is 13 residues. The germline gives CDR1 SNHLY, CDR2 FYNNEI. Losses at the gene ends were 1 base for V and 7 bases for J; bases not matched to a gene: 3.

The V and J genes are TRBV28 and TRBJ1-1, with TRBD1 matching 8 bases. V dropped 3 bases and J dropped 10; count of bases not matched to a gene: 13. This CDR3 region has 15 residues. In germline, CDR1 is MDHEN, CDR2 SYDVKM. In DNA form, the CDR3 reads TGTGCCAGCAGTTTTACCCTCCATCGGACAGGGAGAGCTTTCTTT. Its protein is CASSFTLHRTGRAFF. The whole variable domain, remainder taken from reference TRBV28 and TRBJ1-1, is DVKVTQSSRYLVKRTGEKVFLECVQDMDHENMFWYRQDPGLGLRLIYFSYDVKMKEKGDIPEGYSVSREKKERFSLILESASTNQTSMYLCASSFTLHRTGRAFFGQGTRLTVV.

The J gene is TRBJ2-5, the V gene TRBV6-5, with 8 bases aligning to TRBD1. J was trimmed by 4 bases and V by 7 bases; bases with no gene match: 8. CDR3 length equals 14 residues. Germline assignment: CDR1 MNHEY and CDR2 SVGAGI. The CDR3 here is CASNAAGGGETQYF. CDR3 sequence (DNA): TGTGCCAGCAACGCTGCAGGGGGCGGAGAGACCCAGTACTTC.

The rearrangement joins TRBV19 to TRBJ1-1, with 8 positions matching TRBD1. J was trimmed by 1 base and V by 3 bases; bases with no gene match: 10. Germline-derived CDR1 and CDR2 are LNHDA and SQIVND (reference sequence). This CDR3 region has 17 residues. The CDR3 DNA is TGTGCCAGTAGTATGTCTACAGGGGGTGGTGGGAACACTGAAGCTTTCTTT. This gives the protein CASSMSTGGGGNTEAFF.

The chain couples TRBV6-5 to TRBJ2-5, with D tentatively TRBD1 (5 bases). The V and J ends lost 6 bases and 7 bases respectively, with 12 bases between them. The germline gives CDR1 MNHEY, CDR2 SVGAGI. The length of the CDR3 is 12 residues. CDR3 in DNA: TGTGCCAGCAGCAGGGAACTCGGGACCCAGTACTTC. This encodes CASSRELGTQYF.

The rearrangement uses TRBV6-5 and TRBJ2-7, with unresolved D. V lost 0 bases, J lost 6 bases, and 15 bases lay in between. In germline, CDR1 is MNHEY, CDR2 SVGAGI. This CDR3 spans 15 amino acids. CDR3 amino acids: CASSYSIIRLREQYF. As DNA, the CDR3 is TGTGCCAGCAGTTACTCGATCATCAGGCTCCGCGAGCAGTACTTC.

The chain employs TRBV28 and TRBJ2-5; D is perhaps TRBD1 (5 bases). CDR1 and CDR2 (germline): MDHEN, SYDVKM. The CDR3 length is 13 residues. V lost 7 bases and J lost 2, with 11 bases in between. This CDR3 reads CASNQGEQETQYF. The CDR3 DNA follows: TGTGCCAGCAACCAAGGGGAACAAGAGACCCAGTACTTC.

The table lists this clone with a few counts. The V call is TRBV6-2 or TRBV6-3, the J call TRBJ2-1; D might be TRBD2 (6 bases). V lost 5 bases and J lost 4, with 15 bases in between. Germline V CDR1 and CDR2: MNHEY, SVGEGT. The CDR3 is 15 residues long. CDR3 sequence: CASSPRGGVYNEQFF. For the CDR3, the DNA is TGTGCCAGCAGTCCCCGCGGAGGGGTGTACAATGAGCAGTTCTTC.